This TCR beta chain is drawn from a study of shared clonotypes between healthy human individuals. Study background: The study enrolled a couple of women and a few men aged 18 to 49.

Method: immunoSEQ multiplex PCR; TCRdb's copy keeps in-frame clones and lacks some. The sample consists of about 600,000 clones, 95% to 96% of them appearing once. From germline, CDR1 is SEHNR and CDR2 FQNEAQ (reference sequence). The CDR3 loop spans 15 amino acids. The trim removed 1 base at V and 5 bases at J, leaving 5 bases unmatched. Positively selected for CCR7, the CD45RO-negative cells used as naive CD8 cells excluded terminally differentiated effector memory CD45RA+ cells. The rearrangement uses TRBV7-9 and TRBJ2-4, with 7 positions matching TRBD1. The sequence was obtained from a woman in her twenties or thirties in good health. The sample consisted of naive CD8+ T cells sorted from blood. As DNA, the CDR3 is TGTGCCAGCAGCTTAGGCTCGGGACAGCAAAACATTCAGTACTTC. Translation: CASSLGSGQQNIQYF.